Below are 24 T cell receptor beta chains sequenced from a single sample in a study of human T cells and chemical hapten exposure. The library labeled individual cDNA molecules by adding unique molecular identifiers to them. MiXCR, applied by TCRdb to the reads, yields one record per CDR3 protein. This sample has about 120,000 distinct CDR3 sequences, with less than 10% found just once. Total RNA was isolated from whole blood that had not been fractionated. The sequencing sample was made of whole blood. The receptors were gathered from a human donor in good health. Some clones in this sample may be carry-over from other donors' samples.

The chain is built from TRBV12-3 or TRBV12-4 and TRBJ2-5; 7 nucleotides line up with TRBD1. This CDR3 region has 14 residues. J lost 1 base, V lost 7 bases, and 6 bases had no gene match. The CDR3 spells CASTAGDSQETQYF. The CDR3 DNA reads TGTGCCAGCACCGCTGGGGACAGCCAAGAGACCCAGTACTTC.

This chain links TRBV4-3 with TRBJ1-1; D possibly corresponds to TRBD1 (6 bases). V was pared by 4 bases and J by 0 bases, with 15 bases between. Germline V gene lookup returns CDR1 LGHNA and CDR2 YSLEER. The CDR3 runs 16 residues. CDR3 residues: CASSPKDRRMNTEAFF. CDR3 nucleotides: TGCGCCAGCAGCCCGAAGGACAGAAGGATGAACACTGAAGCTTTCTTT.

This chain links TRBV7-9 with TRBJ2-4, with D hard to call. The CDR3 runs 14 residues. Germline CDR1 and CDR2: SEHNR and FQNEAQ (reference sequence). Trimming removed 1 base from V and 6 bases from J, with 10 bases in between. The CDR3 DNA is TGTGCCAGCAGCTTAGGGCAGCAAACAAACATTCAGTACTTC. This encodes CASSLGQQTNIQYF.

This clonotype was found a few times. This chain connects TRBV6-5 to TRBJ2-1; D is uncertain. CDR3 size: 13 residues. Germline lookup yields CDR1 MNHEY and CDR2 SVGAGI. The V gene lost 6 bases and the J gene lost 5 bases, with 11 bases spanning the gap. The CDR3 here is CASSRQVHNEQFF. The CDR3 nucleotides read TGTGCCAGCAGCCGGCAGGTGCACAATGAGCAGTTCTTC.

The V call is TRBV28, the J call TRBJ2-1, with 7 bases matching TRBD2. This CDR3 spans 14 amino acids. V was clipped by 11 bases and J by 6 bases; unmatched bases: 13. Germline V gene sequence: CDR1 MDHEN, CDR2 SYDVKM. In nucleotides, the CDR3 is TGTGCCCACACTAGCGCCGAAACTAGCAATGAGCAGTTCTTC. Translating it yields CAHTSAETSNEQFF.

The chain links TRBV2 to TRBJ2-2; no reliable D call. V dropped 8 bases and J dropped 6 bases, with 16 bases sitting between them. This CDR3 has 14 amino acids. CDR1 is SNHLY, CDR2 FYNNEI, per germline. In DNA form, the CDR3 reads TGTGCCAGCTCACGAAACCCCCTCGCCGGGGAGCTGTTTTTT. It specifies CASSRNPLAGELFF.

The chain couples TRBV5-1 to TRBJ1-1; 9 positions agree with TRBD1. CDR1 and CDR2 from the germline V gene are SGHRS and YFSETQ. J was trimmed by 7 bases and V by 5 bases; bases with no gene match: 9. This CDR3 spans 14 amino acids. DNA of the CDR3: TGCGCCAGCAGTTCAAACAGGGGGCTGGGTGAAGCTTTCTTT. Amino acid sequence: CASSSNRGLGEAFF.

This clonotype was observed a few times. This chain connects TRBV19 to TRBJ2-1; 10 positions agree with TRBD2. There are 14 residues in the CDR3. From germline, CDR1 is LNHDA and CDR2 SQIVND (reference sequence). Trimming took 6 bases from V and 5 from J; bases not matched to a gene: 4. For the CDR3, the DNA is TGTGCCAGTAGAAAAGCGGGAGGGGACAATGAGCAGTTCTTC. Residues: CASRKAGGDNEQFF.

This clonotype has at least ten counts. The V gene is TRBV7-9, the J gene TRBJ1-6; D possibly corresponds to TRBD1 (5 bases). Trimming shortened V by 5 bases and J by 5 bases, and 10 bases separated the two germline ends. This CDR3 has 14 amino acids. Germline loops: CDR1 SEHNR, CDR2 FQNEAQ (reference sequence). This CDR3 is CASSPGTDNSPLHF. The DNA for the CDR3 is TGTGCCAGCAGCCCCGGGACGGATAATTCACCCCTCCACTTT.

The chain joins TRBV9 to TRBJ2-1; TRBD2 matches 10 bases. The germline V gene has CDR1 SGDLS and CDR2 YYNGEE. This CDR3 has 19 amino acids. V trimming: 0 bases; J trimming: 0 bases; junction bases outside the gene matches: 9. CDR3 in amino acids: CASSVETSGRASSYNEQFF. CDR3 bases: TGTGCCAGCAGCGTAGAGACCAGCGGGAGGGCAAGCTCCTACAATGAGCAGTTCTTC.

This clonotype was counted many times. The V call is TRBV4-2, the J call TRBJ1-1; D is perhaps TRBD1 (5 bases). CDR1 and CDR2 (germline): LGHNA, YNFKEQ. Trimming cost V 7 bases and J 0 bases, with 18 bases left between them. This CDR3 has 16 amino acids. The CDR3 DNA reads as TGTGCCAGCATCGGGATGGGTGGGGACTTGAACACTGAAGCTTTCTTT. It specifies CASIGMGGDLNTEAFF.

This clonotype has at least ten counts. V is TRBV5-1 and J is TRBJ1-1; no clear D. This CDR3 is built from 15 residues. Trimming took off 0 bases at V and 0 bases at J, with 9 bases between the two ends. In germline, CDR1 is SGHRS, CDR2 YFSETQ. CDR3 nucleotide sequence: TGCGCCAGCAGCTTGGTTGGAGGGATGAACACTGAAGCTTTCTTT. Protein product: CASSLVGGMNTEAFF.

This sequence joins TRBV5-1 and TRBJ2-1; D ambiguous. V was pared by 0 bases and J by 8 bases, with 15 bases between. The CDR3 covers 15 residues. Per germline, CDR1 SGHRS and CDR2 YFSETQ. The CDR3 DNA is TGCGCCAGCAGCTTGGTACGGACCCTTGGACATGAGCAGTTCTTC. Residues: CASSLVRTLGHEQFF.

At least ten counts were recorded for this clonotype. CDR3: CASSLRLAAHRSSYEQYF. For the CDR3, the DNA is TGTGCCAGCAGCCTCCGACTAGCGGCACACCGTAGCTCCTACGAGCAGTACTTC. The chain has TRBV3-1 and TRBJ2-7, with TRBD2 identical over 9 bases. CDR1 is LGHDT, CDR2 YNNKEL, per germline (reference sequence). V lost 4 bases, J lost 0 bases, and 13 bases stayed unmatched. This CDR3 comprises 18 residues.

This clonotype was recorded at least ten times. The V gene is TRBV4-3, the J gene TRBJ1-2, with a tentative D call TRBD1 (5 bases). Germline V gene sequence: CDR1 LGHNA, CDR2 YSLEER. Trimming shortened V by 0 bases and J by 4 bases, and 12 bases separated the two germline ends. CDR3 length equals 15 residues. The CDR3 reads CASSQEKGLGYGYTF. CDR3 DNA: TGCGCCAGCAGCCAAGAAAAGGGGCTGGGCTATGGCTACACCTTC.

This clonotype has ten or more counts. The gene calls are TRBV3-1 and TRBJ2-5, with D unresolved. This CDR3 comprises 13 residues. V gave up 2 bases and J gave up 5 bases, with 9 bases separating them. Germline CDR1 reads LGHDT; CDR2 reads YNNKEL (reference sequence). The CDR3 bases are TGTGCCAGCAGCCAACTGGACGGGGAGACCCAGTACTTC. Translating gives CASSQLDGETQYF.

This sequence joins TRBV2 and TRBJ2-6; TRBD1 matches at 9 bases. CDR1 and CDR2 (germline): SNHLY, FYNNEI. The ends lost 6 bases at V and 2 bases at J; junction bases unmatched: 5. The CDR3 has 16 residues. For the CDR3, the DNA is TGTGCCAGCAGCCCGGGACAGGGACCTGGGGCCAACGTCCTGACTTTC. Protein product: CASSPGQGPGANVLTF.

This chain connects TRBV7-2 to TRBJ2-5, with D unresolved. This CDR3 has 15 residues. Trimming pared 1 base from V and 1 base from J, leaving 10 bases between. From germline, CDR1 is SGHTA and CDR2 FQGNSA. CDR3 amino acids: CASSLVWHFQETQYF. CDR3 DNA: TGTGCCAGCAGCTTAGTTTGGCATTTCCAAGAGACCCAGTACTTC.

CDR3 coding DNA: TGTGCCAGCAGTGCTAGCATTTTCACAGATACGCAGTATTTT. Protein sequence: CASSASIFTDTQYF. J is TRBJ2-3 and V is TRBV27, with D perhaps TRBD2 (5 bases). Per the germline V gene, CDR1 is MNHEY and CDR2 is SMNVEV (reference sequence). V gave up 5 bases and J gave up 2 bases, with 11 bases separating them. There are 14 residues in the CDR3.

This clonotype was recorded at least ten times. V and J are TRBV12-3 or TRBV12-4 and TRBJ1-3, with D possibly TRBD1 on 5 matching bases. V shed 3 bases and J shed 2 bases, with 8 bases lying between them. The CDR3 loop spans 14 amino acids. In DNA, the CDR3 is TGTGCCAGCAGTTTTCTGACAGCTGGAAACACCATATATTTT. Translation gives CASSFLTAGNTIYF.

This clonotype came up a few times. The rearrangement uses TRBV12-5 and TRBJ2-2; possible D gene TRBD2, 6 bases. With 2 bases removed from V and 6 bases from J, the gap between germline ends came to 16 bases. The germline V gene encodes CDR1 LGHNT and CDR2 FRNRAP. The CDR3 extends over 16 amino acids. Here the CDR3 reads CASGLFLGTVSGELFF. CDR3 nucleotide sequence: TGTGCTAGTGGTTTGTTCCTAGGGACTGTCTCCGGGGAGCTGTTTTTT.

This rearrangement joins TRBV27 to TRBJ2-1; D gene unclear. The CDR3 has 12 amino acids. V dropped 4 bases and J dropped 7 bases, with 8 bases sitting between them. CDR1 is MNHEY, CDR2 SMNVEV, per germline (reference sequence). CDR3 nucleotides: TGTGCCAGCAGTTGGGTGGGTAATGAGCAGTTCTTC. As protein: CASSWVGNEQFF.

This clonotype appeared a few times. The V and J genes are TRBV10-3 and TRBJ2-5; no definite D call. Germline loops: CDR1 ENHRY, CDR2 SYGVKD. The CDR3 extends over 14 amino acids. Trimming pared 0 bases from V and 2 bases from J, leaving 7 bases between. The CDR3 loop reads CAISESFLQETQYF. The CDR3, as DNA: TGTGCCATCAGTGAGTCTTTTTTACAAGAGACCCAGTACTTC.

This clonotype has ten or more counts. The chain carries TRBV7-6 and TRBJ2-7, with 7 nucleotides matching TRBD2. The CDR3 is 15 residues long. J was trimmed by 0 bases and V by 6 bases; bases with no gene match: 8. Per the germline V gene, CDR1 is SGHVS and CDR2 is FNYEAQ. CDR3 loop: CASSREDGSSYEQYF. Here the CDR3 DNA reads TGTGCCAGCAGTCGGGAGGACGGGAGCTCCTACGAGCAGTACTTC. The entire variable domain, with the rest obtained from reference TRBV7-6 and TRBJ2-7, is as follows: GAGVSQSPRYKVTKRGQDVALRCDPISGHVSLYWYRQALGQGPEFLTYFNYEAQQDKSGLPNDRFSAERPEGSISTLTIQRTEQRDSAMYRCASSREDGSSYEQYFGPGTRLTVT.